Listed below are T cell receptor beta chains from one sample, sequenced in a study of T cell responses to AZD1222 COVID-19 vaccine. Sequencing used immunoSEQ multiplex PCR; TCRdb keeps in-frame clones, though not all of them. Altogether approximately 140,000 clones are present, more than 85% being singletons, with the ten largest covering approximately 2.1%. This specimen was peripheral blood, taken 28 days after the second AZD1222 dose. These receptors originate from an adult who received the AZD1222 COVID-19 vaccine. Both conserved end residues are part of each CDR3. D genes are given only for firm matches. Clone size appears in some rows only: once, few, many, or a class for an expanded clone.

d_call,clone_size,j_call,v_call,cdr3_nt,cdr3_aa
NA,NA,TRBJ2-3,TRBV7-9,TGTGCCAGCAGCTCCCGGGACGACCACACAGATACGCAGTATTTT,CASSSRDDHTDTQYF
NA,few,TRBJ2-3,TRBV28,TGTGCCAGCAGTTTAAGGCAGTCCACAGATACGCAGTATTTT,CASSLRQSTDTQYF
NA,NA,TRBJ1-2,TRBV27,TGTGCCAGCAGTTTATTCTCTACGGGAGCGGATGGCTACACCTTC,CASSLFSTGADGYTF
NA,NA,TRBJ1-5,TRBV6-5,TGTGCCAGCAGTTACGGGTCGATCCGGGATGATCAGCCCCAGCATTTT,CASSYGSIRDDQPQHF
NA,NA,TRBJ1-4,TRBV11-3,TGTGCCAGCAGCTTAGGAACGATGGCTACGGGGAATGAAAAACTGTTTTTT,CASSLGTMATGNEKLFF
NA,NA,TRBJ1-1,TRBV2,TGTGCCAGCAGCGATACAGTGAACACTGAAGCTTTCTTT,CASSDTVNTEAFF
NA,NA,TRBJ2-3,TRBV2,TGTGCCAGCACCCTAAACGGGGCTGTATCGACAGATACGCAGTATTTT,CASTLNGAVSTDTQYF
NA,NA,TRBJ2-2,TRBV2,TGTGCCAGCAGTGAAGCGGCCGGCACCGGGGAGCTGTTTTTT,CASSEAAGTGELFF
NA,NA,TRBJ2-3,TRBV29-1,TGCAGCGTTGAAGGGGGAGCTCTCCGGTATACGCAGTATTTT,CSVEGGALRYTQYF
NA,once,TRBJ1-2,TRBV6-5,TGTGCCAGCAGTTCTCAACCCAGGGACTCTGGCTACACCTTC,CASSSQPRDSGYTF
TRBD1,NA,TRBJ2-7,TRBV19,TGTGCCAGTAGCATACAGGGGGCCAACGAGCAGTACTTC,CASSIQGANEQYF
NA,NA,TRBJ1-1,TRBV10-3,TGTGCCACCTGGGGGGAGGGCACTGAAGCTTTCTTT,CATWGEGTEAFF
NA,NA,TRBJ1-3,TRBV15,TGTGCCACCTCCCTACCGTACAGATACCGCCGCTCTGGAAACACCATATATTTT,CATSLPYRYRRSGNTIYF
TRBD1,NA,TRBJ1-2,TRBV10-3,TGTGCCATCACCAGAGGACAGGGCGACTATGGCTACACCTTC,CAITRGQGDYGYTF
NA,NA,TRBJ1-2,TRBV12-3/TRBV12-4,TGTGCCAGCAGGATAGGGGTAGATGCCGGCTACACCTTC,CASRIGVDAGYTF
TRBD1,NA,TRBJ1-1,TRBV6-5,TGTGCCAGCAGTCCGGGGGACAGGGCGAACACTGAAGCTTTCTTT,CASSPGDRANTEAFF
NA,NA,TRBJ1-5,TRBV19,TGTGCCAGTAGTATACCGCAGGGCCTCAATCAGCCCCAGCATTTT,CASSIPQGLNQPQHF
NA,NA,TRBJ2-2,TRBV12-3/TRBV12-4,TGTGCCAGCACCCCTACTCTTACCGGGGAGCTGTTTTTT,CASTPTLTGELFF
TRBD1,NA,TRBJ1-2,TRBV5-1,TGCGCCAGCAGCTTGGATGGTATGGGACAGGGGGGTGAAATCTATGGCTACACCTTC,CASSLDGMGQGGEIYGYTF
TRBD1,NA,TRBJ1-3,TRBV14,TGTGCCAGCAGCCCCCGGGACAGCCCTGGAAACACCATATATTTT,CASSPRDSPGNTIYF
NA,once,TRBJ1-3,TRBV11-2,TGTGCCAGCAGCTTAGTTTCGCCCGGCTCTGGAAACACCATATATTTT,CASSLVSPGSGNTIYF
NA,NA,TRBJ1-5,TRBV13,TGTGCCAGCAGCTCGGGACGGGGCTTCGGTCAGCCCCAGCATTTT,CASSSGRGFGQPQHF
TRBD1,once,TRBJ2-5,TRBV5-4,TGTGCCAGCAGCACACAGGGGAGAGAGACCCAGTACTTC,CASSTQGRETQYF
TRBD2,NA,TRBJ2-2,TRBV7-2,TGTGCCAGCAGCTTAGTGCCTAGCGGGAGGAACACCGGGGAGCTGTTTTTT,CASSLVPSGRNTGELFF
TRBD1,NA,TRBJ2-1,TRBV4-2,TGTGCCAGCAGCCAAGGGGGGACAGGGGGGACCTACAATGAGCAGTTCTTC,CASSQGGTGGTYNEQFF
TRBD1,NA,TRBJ1-1,TRBV30,TGTGCCTGGAGTGGACAGGGTGTCGCGGCTTTCTTT,CAWSGQGVAAFF
NA,NA,TRBJ1-2,TRBV7-8,TGTGCCAGCAGCTTTGGGGTCGACGGGGGCTACACCTTC,CASSFGVDGGYTF
NA,NA,TRBJ1-1,TRBV2,TGTGCCAGCAGTGCCATGGGGGGACAGAACACTGAAGCTTTCTTT,CASSAMGGQNTEAFF
TRBD1,NA,TRBJ2-7,TRBV30,TGTGCCTGGAGTGTATGGACAGGGAAGGGGGTGGGGATTGTGGACGAGCAGTACTTC,CAWSVWTGKGVGIVDEQYF
TRBD1,NA,TRBJ2-3,TRBV7-2,TGTGCCAGCAGCCAGGGGGCCTCTTTCACAGATACGCAGTATTTT,CASSQGASFTDTQYF
NA,once,TRBJ1-1,TRBV21-1,TGTGCCAGCAGCAACCAACAGGGGGCGACTGAAGCTTTCTTT,CASSNQQGATEAFF
NA,once,TRBJ1-1,TRBV5-1,TGCGCCAGCAGCCCAATGGCGCAGAACACTGAAGCTTTCTTT,CASSPMAQNTEAFF
NA,NA,TRBJ1-1,TRBV5-6,TGTGCCAGCAGCCGTTGGGGGTCCCCTGAAGCTTTCTTT,CASSRWGSPEAFF
TRBD1,NA,TRBJ2-1,TRBV30,TGTGCCTGGAGTGACAGGGGCCGCCCTGGGGTGGGTGAGCAGTTCTTC,CAWSDRGRPGVGEQFF
NA,once,TRBJ1-1,TRBV19,TGTGCCAGTAGTATACAGTTGAACACTGAAGCTTTCTTT,CASSIQLNTEAFF
NA,once,TRBJ1-5,TRBV30,TGTGCCTGGAGTGTGGGGGGGGCATATAGCAATCAGCCCCAGCATTTT,CAWSVGGAYSNQPQHF
NA,NA,TRBJ1-5,TRBV12-5,TGTGCTAGTGGTAAGGGTGGTGGGAATCAGCCCCAGCATTTT,CASGKGGGNQPQHF
NA,NA,TRBJ2-1,TRBV6-5,TGTGCCAGCAGTTACCAGGGGCACAGCCCCCACAATGAGCAGTTCTTC,CASSYQGHSPHNEQFF
NA,NA,TRBJ1-6,TRBV6-2/TRBV6-3,TGTGCCAGCAGTCTCGGACAGCCCTATAATTCACCCCTCCACTTT,CASSLGQPYNSPLHF
NA,once,TRBJ1-2,TRBV5-1,TGCGCCAGCAGCTTGGACAGCATTTACTATGGCTACACCTTC,CASSLDSIYYGYTF
TRBD1,NA,TRBJ1-2,TRBV3-1/TRBV3-2,TGTGCCAGCAGCCGCTCGGACAGGGGGGACTATGGCTACACCTTC,CASSRSDRGDYGYTF
NA,NA,TRBJ1-2,TRBV6-6,TGTGCCAGCAGTCCCTCCTGGGACTATGGCTACACCTTC,CASSPSWDYGYTF
NA,NA,TRBJ2-5,TRBV6-4,TGTGCCAGCAGTGATAGAAGTCTTTCGGCCCAAGAGACCCAGTACTTC,CASSDRSLSAQETQYF
TRBD2,NA,TRBJ2-3,TRBV4-1,TGCGCCAGCAGCCAAGTGGACCCAGCGGGAGGCGGCACAGATACGCAGTATTTT,CASSQVDPAGGGTDTQYF
NA,NA,TRBJ2-5,TRBV6-5,TGTGCCAGCAGTCCAGCCGTGGCCCAAGAGACCCAGTACTTC,CASSPAVAQETQYF
TRBD1,NA,TRBJ1-5,TRBV2,TGTGCCAGCCAGCCCCAGACAGGGGGCGGTCAGCCCCAGCATTTT,CASQPQTGGGQPQHF
NA,NA,TRBJ2-7,TRBV19,TGTGCCAGTAGTAGAAGGTTAACGGACTCCTACGAGCAGTACTTC,CASSRRLTDSYEQYF
NA,NA,TRBJ2-1,TRBV4-3,TGCGCCAGCAGCCAAAACTACGGACGGGAGCAGTTCTTC,CASSQNYGREQFF
NA,NA,TRBJ1-5,TRBV12-5,TGTGCTAGTGGTTTGGTACGGTCCCAGGGTCGCAATCAGCCCCAGCATTTT,CASGLVRSQGRNQPQHF
NA,once,TRBJ1-3,TRBV12-3/TRBV12-4,TGTGCCAGCAGTTTACGAACTGGAAACACCATATATTTT,CASSLRTGNTIYF
TRBD1,NA,TRBJ1-2,TRBV30,TGTGCCTGCTCGACAGGGTCGGTTGGCTACACCTTC,CACSTGSVGYTF
NA,NA,TRBJ1-5,TRBV12-3/TRBV12-4,TGTGCCAGCAGTTTGCGGGAGAATCAGCCCCAGCATTTT,CASSLRENQPQHF